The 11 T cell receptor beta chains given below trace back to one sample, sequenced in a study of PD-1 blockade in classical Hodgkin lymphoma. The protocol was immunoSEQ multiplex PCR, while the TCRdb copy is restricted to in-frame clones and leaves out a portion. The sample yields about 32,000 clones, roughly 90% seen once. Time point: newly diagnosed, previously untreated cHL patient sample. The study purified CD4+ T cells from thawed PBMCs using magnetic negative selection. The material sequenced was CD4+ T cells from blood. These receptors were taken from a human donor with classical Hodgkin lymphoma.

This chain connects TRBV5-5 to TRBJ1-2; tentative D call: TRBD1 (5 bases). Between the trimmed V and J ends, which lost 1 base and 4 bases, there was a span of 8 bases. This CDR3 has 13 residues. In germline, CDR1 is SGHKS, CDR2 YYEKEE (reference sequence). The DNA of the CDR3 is TGTGCCAGCAGCTTGTCGGGACCCTATGGCTACACCTTC. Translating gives CASSLSGPYGYTF.

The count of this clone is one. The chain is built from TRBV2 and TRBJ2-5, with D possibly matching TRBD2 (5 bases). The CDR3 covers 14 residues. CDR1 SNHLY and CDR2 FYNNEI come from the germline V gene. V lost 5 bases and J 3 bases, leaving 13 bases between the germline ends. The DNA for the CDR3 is TGTGCCAGCAGTCCCAGGACTGGAGAAGAGACCCAGTACTTC. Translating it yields CASSPRTGEETQYF.

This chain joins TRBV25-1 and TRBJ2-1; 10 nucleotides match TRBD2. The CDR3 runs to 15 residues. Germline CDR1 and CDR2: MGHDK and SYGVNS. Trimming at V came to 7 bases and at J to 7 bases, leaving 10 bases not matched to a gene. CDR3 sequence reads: CASTPSSGSLNEQFF. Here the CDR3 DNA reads TGTGCCAGCACACCTTCTAGCGGGAGTTTAAATGAGCAGTTCTTC.

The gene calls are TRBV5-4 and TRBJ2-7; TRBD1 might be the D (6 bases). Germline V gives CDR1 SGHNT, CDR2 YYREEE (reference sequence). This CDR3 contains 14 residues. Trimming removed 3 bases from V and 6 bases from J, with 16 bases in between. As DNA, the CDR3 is TGTGCCAGCAGCTCAGACAGGTTTCGCGCCGAGCAGTACTTC. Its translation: CASSSDRFRAEQYF.

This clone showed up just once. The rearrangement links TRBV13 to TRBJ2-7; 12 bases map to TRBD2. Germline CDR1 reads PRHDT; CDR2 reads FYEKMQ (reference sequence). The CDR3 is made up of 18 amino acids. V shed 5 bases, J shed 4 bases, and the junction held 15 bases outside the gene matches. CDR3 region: CASSPTARRTSGIYEQYF. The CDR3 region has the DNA TGTGCCAGCAGCCCTACCGCAAGAAGGACTAGCGGGATTTACGAGCAGTACTTC.

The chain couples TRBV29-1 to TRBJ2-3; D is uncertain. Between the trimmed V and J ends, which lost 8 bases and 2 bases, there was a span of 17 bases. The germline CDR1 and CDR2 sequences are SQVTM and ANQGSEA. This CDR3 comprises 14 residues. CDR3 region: CSLKVGSSTDTQYF. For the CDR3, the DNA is TGCAGCCTTAAGGTGGGCTCATCCACAGATACGCAGTATTTT.

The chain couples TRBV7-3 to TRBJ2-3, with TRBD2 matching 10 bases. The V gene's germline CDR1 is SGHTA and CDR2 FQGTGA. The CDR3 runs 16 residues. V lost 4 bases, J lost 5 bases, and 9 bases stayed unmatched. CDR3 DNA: TGTGCCAGCAGCTCCCAAGCGGGAGGGTCCGGAGATACGCAGTATTTT. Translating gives CASSSQAGGSGDTQYF.

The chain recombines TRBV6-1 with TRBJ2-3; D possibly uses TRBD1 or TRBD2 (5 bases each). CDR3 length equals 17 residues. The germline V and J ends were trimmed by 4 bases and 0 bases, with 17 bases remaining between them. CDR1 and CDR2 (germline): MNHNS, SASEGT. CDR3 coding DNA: TGTGCCAGCAGTGCCGGGGCAGGGTTAACTAGCACAGATACGCAGTATTTT. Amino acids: CASSAGAGLTSTDTQYF.

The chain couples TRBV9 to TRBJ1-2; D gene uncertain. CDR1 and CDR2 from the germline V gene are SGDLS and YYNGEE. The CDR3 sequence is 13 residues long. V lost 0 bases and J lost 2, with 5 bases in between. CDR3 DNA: TGTGCCAGCAGCGTAGGGCAGAACTATGGCTACACCTTC. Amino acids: CASSVGQNYGYTF. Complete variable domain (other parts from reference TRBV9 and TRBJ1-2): DSGVTQTPKHLITATGQRVTLRCSPRSGDLSVYWYQQSLDQGLQFLIQYYNGEERAKGNILERFSAQQFPDLHSELNLSSLELGDSALYFCASSVGQNYGYTFGSGTRLTVV.

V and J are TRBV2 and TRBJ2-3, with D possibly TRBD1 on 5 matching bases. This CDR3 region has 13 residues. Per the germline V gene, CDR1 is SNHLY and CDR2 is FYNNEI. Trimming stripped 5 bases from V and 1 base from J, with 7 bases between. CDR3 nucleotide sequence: TGTGCCAGCAGTCTAGGGGGCACAGATACGCAGTATTTT. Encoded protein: CASSLGGTDTQYF.

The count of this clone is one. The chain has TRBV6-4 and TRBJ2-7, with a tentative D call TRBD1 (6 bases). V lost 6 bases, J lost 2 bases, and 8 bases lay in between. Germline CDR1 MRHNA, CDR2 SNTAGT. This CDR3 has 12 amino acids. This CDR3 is CASRGTTYEQYV. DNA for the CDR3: TGTGCCAGCAGGGGGACAACCTACGAGCAGTACGTC.